This TCR beta chain comes out of a study of blood T cell repertoires in COVID-19. The overall study: In each case, the material was cDNA or gDNA derived from T cells, B-cell-depleted T cells, or PBMCs.

Germline V gene lookup returns CDR1 ENHRY and CDR2 SYGVKD. There are 14 residues in the CDR3. Trimming removed 1 base from V and 7 bases from J, with 13 bases in between. Sequencing used immunoSEQ multiplex PCR; TCRdb keeps in-frame clones, though not all of them. The data hold some 77,000 clones, with roughly 80% observed a single time. What was sequenced was peripheral blood. The origin of this receptor is a woman aged 55-69 years with acute or convalescent COVID-19. The chain has TRBV10-3 and TRBJ1-2; D is uncertain. The CDR3 reads CAISEFAGNSGYTF. As DNA, the CDR3 is TGTGCCATCAGTGAGTTCGCCGGGAACAGTGGCTACACCTTC.